The sequence of this TCR beta chain was determined in a study of regulatory T cells in long-lasting Graves disease. Study-level findings and limits: Patients with persistent disease shared 2,500 to 3,500 public clonotypes, outpacing the roughly 870 shared by new patients.

Per the germline V gene, CDR1 is SGHTA and CDR2 is FQGNSA. There are 11 residues in the CDR3. V was shortened by 11 bases and J by 6 bases, with 11 bases between the two germline ends. This sample's time point: persistent/refractory GD, antithyroid drugs over 5 years with positive TRAb. PBMCs provided the RNA from which the TCR library was made. Into tubes containing EDTA, approximately 8.5 milliliters of peripheral blood were drawn. On this clonotype itself: As yet, its antigen is unknown.

To make TCR beta libraries, researchers used iRepertoire HTBI primers and Arm-PCR of CDR3 regions. TCRdb re-called the multiplex PCR reads through MiXCR, storing one row per CDR3 protein. Of roughly 300,000 distinct CDR3 sequences in the sample, around a fifth were seen once. This TCR was recovered from a female donor with Graves disease. The sequences come from peripheral blood mononuclear cells (PBMCs), collected when the disease was refractory, from a patient treated with antithyroid drugs. V is TRBV7-2 and J is TRBJ1-5, with no clear D. The CDR3 coding sequence is TGTGCCCCAGCAAAGGGTCAGCCCCAGCATTTT. This gives the protein CAPAKGQPQHF.